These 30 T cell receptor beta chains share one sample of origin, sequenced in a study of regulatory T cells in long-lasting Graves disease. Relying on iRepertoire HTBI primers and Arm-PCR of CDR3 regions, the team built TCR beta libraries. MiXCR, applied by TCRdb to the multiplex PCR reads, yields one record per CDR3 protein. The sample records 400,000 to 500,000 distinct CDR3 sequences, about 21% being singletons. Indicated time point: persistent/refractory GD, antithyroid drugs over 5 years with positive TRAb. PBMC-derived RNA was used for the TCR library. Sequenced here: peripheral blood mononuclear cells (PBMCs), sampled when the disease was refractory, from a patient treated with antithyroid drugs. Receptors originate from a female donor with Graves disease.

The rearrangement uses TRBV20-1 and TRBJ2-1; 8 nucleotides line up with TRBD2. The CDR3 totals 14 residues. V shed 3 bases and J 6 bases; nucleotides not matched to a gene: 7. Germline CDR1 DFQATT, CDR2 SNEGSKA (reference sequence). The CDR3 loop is CSARGLEMANEQFF. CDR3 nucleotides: TGCAGTGCTAGGGGACTAGAAATGGCCAATGAGCAGTTCTTC.

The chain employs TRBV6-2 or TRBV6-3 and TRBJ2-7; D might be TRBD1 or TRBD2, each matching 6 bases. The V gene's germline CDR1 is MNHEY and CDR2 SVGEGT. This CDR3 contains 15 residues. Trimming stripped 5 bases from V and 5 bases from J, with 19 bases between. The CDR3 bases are TGTGCCAGCAGTGTAACCCCTGGGGGGCAACACGAGCAGTACTTC. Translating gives CASSVTPGGQHEQYF.

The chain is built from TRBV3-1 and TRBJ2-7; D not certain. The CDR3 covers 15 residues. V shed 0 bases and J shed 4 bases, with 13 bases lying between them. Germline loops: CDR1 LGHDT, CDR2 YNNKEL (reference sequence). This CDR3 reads CASSQEPNRLYEQYF. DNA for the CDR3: TGTGCCAGCAGCCAAGAACCTAATCGCCTTTACGAGCAGTACTTC.

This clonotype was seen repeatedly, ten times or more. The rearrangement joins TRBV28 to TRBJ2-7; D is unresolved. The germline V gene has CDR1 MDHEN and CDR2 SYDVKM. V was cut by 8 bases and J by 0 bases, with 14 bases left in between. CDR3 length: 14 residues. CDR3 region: CASQTAFLSYEQYF. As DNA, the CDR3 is TGTGCCAGCCAAACCGCCTTTCTCTCCTACGAGCAGTACTTC. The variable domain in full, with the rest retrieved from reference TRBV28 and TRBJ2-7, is DVKVTQSSRYLVKRTGEKVFLECVQDMDHENMFWYRQDPGLGLRLIYFSYDVKMKEKGDIPEGYSVSREKKERFSLILESASTNQTSMYLCASQTAFLSYEQYFGPGTRLTVT.

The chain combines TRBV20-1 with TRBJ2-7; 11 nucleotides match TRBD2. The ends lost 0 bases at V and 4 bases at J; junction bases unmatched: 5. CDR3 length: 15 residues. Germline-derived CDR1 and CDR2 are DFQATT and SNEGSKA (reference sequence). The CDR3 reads CSARDPGLAVYEQYF. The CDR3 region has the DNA TGCAGTGCTAGAGACCCGGGACTAGCGGTATACGAGCAGTACTTC.

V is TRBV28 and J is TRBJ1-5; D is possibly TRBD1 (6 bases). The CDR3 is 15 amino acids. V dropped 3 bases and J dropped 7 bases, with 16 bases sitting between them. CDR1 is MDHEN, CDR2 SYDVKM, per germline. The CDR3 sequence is CASSLGAGRRQPQHF. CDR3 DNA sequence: TGTGCCAGCAGTTTGGGGGCAGGGCGACGACAGCCCCAGCATTTT.

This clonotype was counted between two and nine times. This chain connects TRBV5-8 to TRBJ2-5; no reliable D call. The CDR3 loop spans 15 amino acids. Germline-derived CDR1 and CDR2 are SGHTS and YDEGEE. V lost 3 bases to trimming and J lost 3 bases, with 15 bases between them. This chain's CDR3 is CASSSPLPGEETQYF. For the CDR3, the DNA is TGTGCCAGCAGCTCGCCCCTACCAGGTGAAGAGACCCAGTACTTC.

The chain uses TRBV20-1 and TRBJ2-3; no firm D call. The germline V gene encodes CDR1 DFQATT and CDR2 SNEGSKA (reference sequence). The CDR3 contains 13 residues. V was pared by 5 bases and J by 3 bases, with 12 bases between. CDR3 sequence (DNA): TGCAGTGCTGACACATCCGGGACAGATACGCAGTATTTT. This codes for CSADTSGTDTQYF.

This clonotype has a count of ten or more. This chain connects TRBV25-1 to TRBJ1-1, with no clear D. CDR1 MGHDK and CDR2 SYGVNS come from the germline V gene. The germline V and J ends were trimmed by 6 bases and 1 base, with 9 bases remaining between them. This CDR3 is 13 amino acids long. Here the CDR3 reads CASRAPGNTEAFF. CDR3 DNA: TGTGCCAGCAGGGCCCCGGGGAACACTGAAGCTTTCTTT.

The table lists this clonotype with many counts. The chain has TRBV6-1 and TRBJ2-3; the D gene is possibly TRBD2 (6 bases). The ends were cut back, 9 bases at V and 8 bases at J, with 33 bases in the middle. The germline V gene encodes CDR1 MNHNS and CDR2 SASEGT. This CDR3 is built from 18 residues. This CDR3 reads CASGDSASPPPGASTQYF. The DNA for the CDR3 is TGTGCCAGTGGGGACTCGGCTAGCCCCCCTCCGGGTGCGAGTACGCAGTATTTT.

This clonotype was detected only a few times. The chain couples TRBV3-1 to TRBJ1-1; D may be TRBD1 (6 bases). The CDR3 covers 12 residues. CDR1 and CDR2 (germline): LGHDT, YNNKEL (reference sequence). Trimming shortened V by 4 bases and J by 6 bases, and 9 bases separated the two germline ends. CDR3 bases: TGTGCCAGCAGCCGACAGGCGTCTGAAGCTTTCTTT. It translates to CASSRQASEAFF.

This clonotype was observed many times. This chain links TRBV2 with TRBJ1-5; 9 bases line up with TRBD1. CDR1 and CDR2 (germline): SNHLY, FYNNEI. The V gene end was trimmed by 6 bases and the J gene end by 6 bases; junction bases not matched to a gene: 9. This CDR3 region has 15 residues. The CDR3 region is CASRFDRGEGQPQHF. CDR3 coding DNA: TGTGCCAGCAGGTTCGACAGGGGGGAGGGTCAGCCCCAGCATTTT.

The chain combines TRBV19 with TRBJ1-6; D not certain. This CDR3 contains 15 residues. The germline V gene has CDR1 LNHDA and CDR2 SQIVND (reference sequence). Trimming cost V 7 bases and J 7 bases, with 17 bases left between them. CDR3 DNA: TGTGCCAGTACCAGGAGGAGAGGTCAAAATTCACCCCTCCACTTT. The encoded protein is CASTRRRGQNSPLHF.

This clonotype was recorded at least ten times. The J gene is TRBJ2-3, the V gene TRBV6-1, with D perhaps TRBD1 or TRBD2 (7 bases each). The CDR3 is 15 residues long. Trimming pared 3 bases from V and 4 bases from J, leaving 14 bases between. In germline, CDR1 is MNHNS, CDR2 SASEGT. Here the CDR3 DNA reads TGTGCCAGCAGTGACTCAGGGGGAGGGTCAGATACGCAGTATTTT. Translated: CASSDSGGGSDTQYF.

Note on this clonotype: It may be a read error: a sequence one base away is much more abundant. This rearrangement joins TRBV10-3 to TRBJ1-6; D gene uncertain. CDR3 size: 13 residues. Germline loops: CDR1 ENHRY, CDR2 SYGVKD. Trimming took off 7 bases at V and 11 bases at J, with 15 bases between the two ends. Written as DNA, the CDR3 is TGTGCCATCATGCTAAAGATGGGCGCACCCCTCCACTTT. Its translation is CAIMLKMGAPLHF.

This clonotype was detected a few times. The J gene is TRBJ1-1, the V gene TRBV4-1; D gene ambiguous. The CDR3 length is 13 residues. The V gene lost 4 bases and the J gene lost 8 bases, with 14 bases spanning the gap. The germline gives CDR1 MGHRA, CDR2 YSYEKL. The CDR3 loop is CASSLLLAREAFF. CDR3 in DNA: TGCGCCAGCAGCCTATTATTAGCCAGAGAAGCTTTCTTT.

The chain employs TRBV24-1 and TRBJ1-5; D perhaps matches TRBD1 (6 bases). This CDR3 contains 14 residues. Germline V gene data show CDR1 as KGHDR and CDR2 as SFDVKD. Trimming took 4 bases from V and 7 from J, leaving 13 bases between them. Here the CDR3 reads CATSERLGGQPQHF. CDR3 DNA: TGTGCCACCAGTGAGAGGCTCGGGGGCCAGCCCCAGCATTTT.

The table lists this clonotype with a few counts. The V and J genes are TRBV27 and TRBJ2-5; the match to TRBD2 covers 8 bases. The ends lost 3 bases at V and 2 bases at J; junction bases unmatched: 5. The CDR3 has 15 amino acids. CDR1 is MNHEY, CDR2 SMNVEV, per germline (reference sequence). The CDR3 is CASSFPGGGQETQYF. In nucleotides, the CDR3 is TGTGCCAGCAGTTTCCCGGGGGGGGGACAAGAGACCCAGTACTTC.

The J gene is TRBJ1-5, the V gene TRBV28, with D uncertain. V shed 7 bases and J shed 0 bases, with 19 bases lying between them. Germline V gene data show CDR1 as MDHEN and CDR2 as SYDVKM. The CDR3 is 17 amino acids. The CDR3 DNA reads TGTGCCAGCACCTCGGGAGGCGCCGTCTATAGCAATCAGCCCCAGCATTTT. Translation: CASTSGGAVYSNQPQHF.

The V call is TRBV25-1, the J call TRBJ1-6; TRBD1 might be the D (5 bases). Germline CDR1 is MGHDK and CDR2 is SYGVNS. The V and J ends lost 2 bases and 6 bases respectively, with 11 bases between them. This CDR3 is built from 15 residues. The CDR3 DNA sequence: TGTGCCAGCAGTGAAGGCCAGGGAGGTAATTCACCCCTCCACTTT. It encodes CASSEGQGGNSPLHF.

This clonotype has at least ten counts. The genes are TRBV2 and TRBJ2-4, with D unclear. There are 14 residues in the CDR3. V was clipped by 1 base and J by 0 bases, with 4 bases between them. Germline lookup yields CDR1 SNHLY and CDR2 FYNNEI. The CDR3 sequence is CASSEGVAKNIQYF. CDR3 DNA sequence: TGTGCCAGCAGTGAAGGCGTAGCCAAAAACATTCAGTACTTC. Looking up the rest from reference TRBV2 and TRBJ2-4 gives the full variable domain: EPEVTQTPSHQVTQMGQEVILRCVPISNHLYFYWYRQILGQKVEFLVSFYNNEISEKSEIFDDQFSVERPDGSNFTLKIRSTKLEDSAMYFCASSEGVAKNIQYFGAGTRLSVL.

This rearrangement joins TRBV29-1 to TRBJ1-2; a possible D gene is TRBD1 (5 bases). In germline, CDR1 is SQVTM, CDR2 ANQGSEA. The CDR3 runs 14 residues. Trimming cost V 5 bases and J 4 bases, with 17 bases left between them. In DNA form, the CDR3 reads TGCAGCGTTCCCTTAGAGGGGTCTGCCTATGGCTACACCTTC. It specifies CSVPLEGSAYGYTF.

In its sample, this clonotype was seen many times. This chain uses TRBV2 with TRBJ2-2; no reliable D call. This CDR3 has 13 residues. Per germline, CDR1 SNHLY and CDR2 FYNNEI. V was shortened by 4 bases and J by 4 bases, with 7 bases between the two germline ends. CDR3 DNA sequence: TGTGCCAGCAGTGCCACCCTCACCGGGGAGCTGTTTTTT. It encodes CASSATLTGELFF.

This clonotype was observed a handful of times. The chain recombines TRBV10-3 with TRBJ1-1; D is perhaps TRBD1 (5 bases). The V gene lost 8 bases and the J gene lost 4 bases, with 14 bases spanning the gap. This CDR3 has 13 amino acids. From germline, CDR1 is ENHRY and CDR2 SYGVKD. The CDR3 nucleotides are TGTGCCATCTCCGGGGGTGGGGCCACTGAAGCTTTCTTT. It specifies CAISGGGATEAFF.

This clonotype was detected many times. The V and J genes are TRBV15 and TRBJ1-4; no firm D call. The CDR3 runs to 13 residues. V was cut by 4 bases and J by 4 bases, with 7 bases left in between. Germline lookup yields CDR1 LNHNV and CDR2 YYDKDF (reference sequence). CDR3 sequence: CATSINHNEKLFF. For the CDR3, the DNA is TGTGCCACCAGCATCAACCATAATGAAAAACTGTTTTTT.

The CDR3 nucleotides read TGTGCCAGCAGTTTATCTACAGGGGATAAATTAGATACGCAGTATTTT. It yields the protein CASSLSTGDKLDTQYF. The chain carries TRBV27 and TRBJ2-3; 7 bases map to TRBD1. V shed 0 bases, J shed 5 bases, and the junction held 8 bases outside the gene matches. The CDR3 spans 16 residues. Germline-derived CDR1 and CDR2 are MNHEY and SMNVEV (reference sequence).

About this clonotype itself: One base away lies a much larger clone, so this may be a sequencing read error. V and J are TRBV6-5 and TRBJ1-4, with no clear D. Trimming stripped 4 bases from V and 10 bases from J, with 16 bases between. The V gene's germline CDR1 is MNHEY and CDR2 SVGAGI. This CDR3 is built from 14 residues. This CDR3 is CASSWGGPSGKLFF. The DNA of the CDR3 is TGTGCCAGCAGTTGGGGAGGGCCGAGTGGAAAACTGTTTTTT.

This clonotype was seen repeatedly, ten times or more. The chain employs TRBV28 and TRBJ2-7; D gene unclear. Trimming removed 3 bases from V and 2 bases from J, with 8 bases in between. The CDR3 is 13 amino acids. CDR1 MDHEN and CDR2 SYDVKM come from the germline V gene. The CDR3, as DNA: TGTGCCAGCAGTTTGGTCAGAACCTACGAGCAGTACTTC. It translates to CASSLVRTYEQYF.

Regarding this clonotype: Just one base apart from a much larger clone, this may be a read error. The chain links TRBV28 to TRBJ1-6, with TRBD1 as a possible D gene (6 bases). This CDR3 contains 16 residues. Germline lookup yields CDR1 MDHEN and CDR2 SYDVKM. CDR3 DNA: TGTGCCAGCAAGGACACAGGGCGGGCCTATAATCCACCCCTCCACTTT. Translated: CASKDTGRAYNPPLHF.

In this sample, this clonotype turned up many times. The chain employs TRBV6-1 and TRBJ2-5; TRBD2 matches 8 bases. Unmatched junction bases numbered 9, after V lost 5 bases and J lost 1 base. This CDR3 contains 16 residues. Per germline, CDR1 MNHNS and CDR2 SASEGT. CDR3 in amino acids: CASSTTSGTFQETQYF. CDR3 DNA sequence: TGTGCCAGCAGTACTACTAGCGGAACCTTCCAAGAGACCCAGTACTTC.